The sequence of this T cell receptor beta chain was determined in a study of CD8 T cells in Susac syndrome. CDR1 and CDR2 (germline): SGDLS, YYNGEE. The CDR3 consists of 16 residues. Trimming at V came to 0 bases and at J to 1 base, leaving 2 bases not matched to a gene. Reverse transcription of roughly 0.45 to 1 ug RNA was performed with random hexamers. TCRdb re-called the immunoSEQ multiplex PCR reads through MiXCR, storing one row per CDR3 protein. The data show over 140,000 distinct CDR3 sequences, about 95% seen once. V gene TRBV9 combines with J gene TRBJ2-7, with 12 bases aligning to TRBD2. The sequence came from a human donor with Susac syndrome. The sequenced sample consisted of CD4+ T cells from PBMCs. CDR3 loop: CASSVGGLAGSYEQYF. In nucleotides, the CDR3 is TGTGCCAGCAGCGTAGGAGGACTAGCGGGATCCTACGAGCAGTACTTC. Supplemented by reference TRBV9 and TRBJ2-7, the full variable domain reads DSGVTQTPKHLITATGQRVTLRCSPRSGDLSVYWYQQSLDQGLQFLIQYYNGEERAKGNILERFSAQQFPDLHSELNLSSLELGDSALYFCASSVGGLAGSYEQYFGPGTRLTVT.